This paragraph reports one TCR beta chain. Its target is unknown. This record comes from a study of radiation and T cells in renal cell carcinoma. Study conclusions and caveats: Baseline intratumoral clonotype presence is unknown without pretreatment biopsies. Top tumor clonotypes rose in blood 2 weeks post-radiation, then contracted.

The CDR3 length is 16 residues. Germline V lookup: CDR1 SGHRS, CDR2 YFSETQ. The V gene lost 4 bases and the J gene lost 1 base, with 17 bases spanning the gap. Time point specified: blood 4 weeks post-SBRT, at nephrectomy. Treatment meaning: 15 Gy SBRT to primary tumor, nephrectomy 4 weeks later. This table comes from immunoSEQ multiplex PCR, and its TCRdb copy is limited to in-frame clones, with some not included. This sample has 75,000 to 95,000 clones; just under 85% occur once, and the top ten carry 9.4%. The chain employs TRBV5-1 and TRBJ1-1; D uncertain. The material sequenced was blood, taken from a patient whose treatment included radiotherapy and nephrectomy. The clonotype was recovered from a man aged 50 to 60 with renal cell carcinoma. DNA for the CDR3: TGCGCCAGCAGCCCGGGCGGCCAGTCTCAGAACACTGAAGCTTTCTTT. Translated: CASSPGGQSQNTEAFF.